This TCR beta chain was identified during a study of early T cells in non-severe SARS-CoV-2 infection. At the level of the study: Whole-blood bulk RNA, unsorted, was sequenced, and chains were unpaired.

The study, taken as a whole, reports: The study's VDJdb matching favored anti-spike CD8 responses and missed private and CD4 specificities.

Individual cDNA molecules each received unique molecular identifiers attached to them. TCRdb re-derived calls from the 5' RACE reads in MiXCR, one entry per CDR3 protein. The data contain tens of thousands of distinct CDR3 sequences, under 15% of them singletons. This CDR3 is built from 17 residues. With 3 bases clipped from V and 2 bases from J, the junction kept 13 bases outside the gene matches. Germline CDR1 SQVTM, CDR2 ANQGSEA. This clonotype was observed once. The antigen remains undetermined. Source material: whole blood. The rearrangement links TRBV29-1 to TRBJ2-3; 8 positions agree with TRBD2. The TCR originated in an adult who was a healthcare worker with PCR-confirmed SARS-CoV-2 infection or an uninfected control (not recorded which). CDR3 sequence (DNA): TGCAGCGTTGAGACGGGCTATAGCGGGACCTACACAGATACGCAGTATTTT. Translation gives CSVETGYSGTYTDTQYF.